This T cell receptor (beta chain) is drawn from a study of human T cells and chemical hapten exposure (dated by TCRdb to the early 2020s). Study-wide context: For sensitization, 2% DPC in acetone was applied to a roughly 2 cm by roughly 2 cm area of upper inner arm skin. Under 30 alopecia patients gave blood for TCR sequencing at one to four time points (pre-sensitization, 2, 6 and 24 weeks). The mostly female patient cohort included alopecia areata with under or over 50% scalp involvement, alopecia totalis and alopecia universalis. Libraries were combined into a pool for sequencing, and differences in TCR yield between samples came mainly from small differences in library volumes within the pool. Blood was sampled from patients pre-sensitization (week 0) and at 2, 6 and about 24 weeks after DPC sensitization. Patch testing was performed on the upper back with Finn chambers containing 0.01% DPC, and the patch tests were scored after 6 days according to International Contact Dermatitis Research Group standards. In alopecia patients, the study followed how the peripheral blood TCR repertoire changed in vivo over primary and secondary sensitization to diphenylcyclopropenone (DPC), a hapten. Throughout the approximately 25-week study period, patients were also given weekly therapeutic DPC doses on the scalp.

CDR1 SGHAT and CDR2 FQNNGV were looked up in the germline V gene. The CDR3, from cysteine to phenylalanine, totals 15 residues. The DNA shown is the 45-base CDR3, in frame from base 1. The junction carries 9 bases between V and J, which are trimmed by 0 bases and 1 base respectively. This clonotype was seen only a few times. What antigen it recognizes has not been identified. No base quality information exists; no much larger clone differs at one position. Results the study describes overall, beyond this receptor: Repeated subsampling changed both the strength of the expansion versus patch-test correlation and the threshold at which the correlation became significant. Expanded TCRs formed significantly more large CDR3 similarity clusters than pre-sensitization or healthy control sets, consistent with antigen-driven responses. Because all patients had alopecia, a presumed autoimmune disease, the immune response of the patients might differ from that of healthy individuals. The number of PT1 expanded TCRs positively correlated with patch test score, significant at thresholds 8, 16 and 32 but not 4. DPC sensitization did not change how many TCRs were above 1 in 1000 frequency, and no evidence was found of alterations in global repertoire structure.

The sample's time point label is to be understood as: patch test 1, 2 weeks after DPC sensitization. The treatment or condition label of this sample denotes: therapeutic diphenylcyclopropenone sensitization with weekly scalp DPC. At each patch-test visit, blood was drawn before the patch test was applied. Patients were considered eligible if aged 18 to 70, diagnosed with alopecia and deemed suitable for DPC therapy, and patients were excluded if pregnant. Unfractionated whole blood was collected in Tempus Blood RNA tubes, and total RNA was extracted from that blood. Receptors were amplified or captured by RACE. Sequencing was carried out with a NextSeq 500. During library preparation, unique molecular identifiers were attached to individual cDNA molecules so that TCRs could be counted in a quantitative, reproducible way. From each blood RNA sample, both TCR alpha and TCR beta chains were sequenced. The original pipeline was this. Samples had a median of about 96,000 TCRs, with a range from roughly 20,000 to 690,600. V, J and CDR3 annotation of the TCR reads was performed with the Decombinator software suite. For the PS versus PT1 abundance plots, all samples were subsampled to the same number of TCRs (28,000). TCRs were defined as expanded if absent before sensitization and observed at least eight times at the 2-week time point. TCRdb's own reprocessing of the public reads used fastp at Q25 and MiXCR and kept productive beta chains. Duplicate CDR3 protein sequences are folded into a single record with the most common DNA and genes. The V and J calls reflect TCRdb's pipeline rather than the authors' work. This sample has 65,000 to 80,000 distinct CDR3 sequences in its table, and about 9.3% of those were observed once. The ten biggest clones cover 1.3% to 1.5% of the sample.

The sequence joins TRBV11-2 to TRBJ2-5, with no confident D gene call. Material: whole blood, obtained in connection with sensitization to the hapten diphenylcyclopropenone (DPC). This receptor was identified in a woman aged 45-65 years with alopecia areata. Some clones in this sample may be carry-over from other donors' samples. Read as DNA, the sequence is TGTGCCAGCAGCTTAGATGCCCAATTCCAAGAGACCCAGTACTTC. It specifies CASSLDAQFQETQYF.